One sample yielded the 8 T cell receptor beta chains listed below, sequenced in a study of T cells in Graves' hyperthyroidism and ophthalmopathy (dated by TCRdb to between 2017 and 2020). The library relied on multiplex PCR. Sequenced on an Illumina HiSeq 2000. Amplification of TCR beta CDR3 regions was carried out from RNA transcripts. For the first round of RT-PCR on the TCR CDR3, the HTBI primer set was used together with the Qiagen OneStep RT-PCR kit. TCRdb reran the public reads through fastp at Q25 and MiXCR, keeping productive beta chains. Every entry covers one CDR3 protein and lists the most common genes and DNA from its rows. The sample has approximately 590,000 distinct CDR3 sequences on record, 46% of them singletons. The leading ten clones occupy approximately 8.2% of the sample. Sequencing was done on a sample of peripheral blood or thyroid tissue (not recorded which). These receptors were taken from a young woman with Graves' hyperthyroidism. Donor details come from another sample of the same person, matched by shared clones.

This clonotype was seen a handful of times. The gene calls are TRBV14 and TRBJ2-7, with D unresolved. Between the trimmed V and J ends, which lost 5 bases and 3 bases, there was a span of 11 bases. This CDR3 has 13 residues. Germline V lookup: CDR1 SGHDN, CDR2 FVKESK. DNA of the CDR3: TGTGCCAGCAGCACGACGGACCTCTACGAGCAGTACTTC. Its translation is CASSTTDLYEQYF.

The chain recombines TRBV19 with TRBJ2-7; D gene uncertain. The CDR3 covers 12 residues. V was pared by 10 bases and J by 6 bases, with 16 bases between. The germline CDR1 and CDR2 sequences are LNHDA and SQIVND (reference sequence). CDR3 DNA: TGTGCCACTCCGAAAAGGATGTGCGAGCAGTACTTC. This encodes CATPKRMCEQYF.

The CDR3 sequence: CASDRPNTRNSPLHF. CDR3 coding DNA: TGTGCCAGTGACAGACCGAACACGAGAAATTCACCCCTCCACTTT. This chain connects TRBV2 to TRBJ1-6; D is possibly TRBD1 (5 bases). The CDR3 covers 15 residues. Trimming took off 9 bases at V and 7 bases at J, with 19 bases between the two ends. Germline V lookup: CDR1 SNHLY, CDR2 FYNNEI.

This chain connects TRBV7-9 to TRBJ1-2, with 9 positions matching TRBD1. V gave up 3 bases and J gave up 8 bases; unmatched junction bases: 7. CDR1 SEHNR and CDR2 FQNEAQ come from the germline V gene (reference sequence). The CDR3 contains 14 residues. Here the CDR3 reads CASSFGQGIYGYTF. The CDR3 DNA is TGTGCCAGCAGCTTTGGACAGGGGATTTACGGCTACACCTTC.

CDR3 region: CAILHVRGELFF. CDR3 sequence (DNA): TGTGCCATCCTGCACGTCCGTGGGGAGCTGTTTTTT. The V gene is TRBV10-3, the J gene TRBJ1-4; D is uncertain. The assigned J gene may be wrong: the sequence end matches TRBJ2-2 better. The CDR3 length is 12 residues. Germline values: CDR1 ENHRY, CDR2 SYGVKD.

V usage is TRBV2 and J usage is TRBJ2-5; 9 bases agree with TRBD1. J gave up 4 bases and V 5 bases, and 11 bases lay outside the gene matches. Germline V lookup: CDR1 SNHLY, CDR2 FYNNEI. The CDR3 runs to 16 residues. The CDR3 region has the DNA TGTGCCAGCAGTTTAGTCAACAGGGGGCGTCGAGAGACCCAGTACTTC. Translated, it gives CASSLVNRGRRETQYF.

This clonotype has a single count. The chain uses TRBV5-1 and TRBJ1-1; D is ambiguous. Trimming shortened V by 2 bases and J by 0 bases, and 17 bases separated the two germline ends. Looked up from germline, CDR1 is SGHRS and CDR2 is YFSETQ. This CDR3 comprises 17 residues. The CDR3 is CASSFGRHALMNTEAFF. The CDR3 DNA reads TGCGCCAGCAGCTTCGGCAGGCATGCACTCATGAACACTGAAGCTTTCTTT.

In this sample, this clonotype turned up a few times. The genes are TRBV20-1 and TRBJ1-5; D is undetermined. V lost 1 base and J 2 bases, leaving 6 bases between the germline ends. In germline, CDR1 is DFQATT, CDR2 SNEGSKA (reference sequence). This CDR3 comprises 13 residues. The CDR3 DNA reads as TGCAGTGCTAGAGTAACGGGCAATCAGCCCCAGCATTTT. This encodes CSARVTGNQPQHF.